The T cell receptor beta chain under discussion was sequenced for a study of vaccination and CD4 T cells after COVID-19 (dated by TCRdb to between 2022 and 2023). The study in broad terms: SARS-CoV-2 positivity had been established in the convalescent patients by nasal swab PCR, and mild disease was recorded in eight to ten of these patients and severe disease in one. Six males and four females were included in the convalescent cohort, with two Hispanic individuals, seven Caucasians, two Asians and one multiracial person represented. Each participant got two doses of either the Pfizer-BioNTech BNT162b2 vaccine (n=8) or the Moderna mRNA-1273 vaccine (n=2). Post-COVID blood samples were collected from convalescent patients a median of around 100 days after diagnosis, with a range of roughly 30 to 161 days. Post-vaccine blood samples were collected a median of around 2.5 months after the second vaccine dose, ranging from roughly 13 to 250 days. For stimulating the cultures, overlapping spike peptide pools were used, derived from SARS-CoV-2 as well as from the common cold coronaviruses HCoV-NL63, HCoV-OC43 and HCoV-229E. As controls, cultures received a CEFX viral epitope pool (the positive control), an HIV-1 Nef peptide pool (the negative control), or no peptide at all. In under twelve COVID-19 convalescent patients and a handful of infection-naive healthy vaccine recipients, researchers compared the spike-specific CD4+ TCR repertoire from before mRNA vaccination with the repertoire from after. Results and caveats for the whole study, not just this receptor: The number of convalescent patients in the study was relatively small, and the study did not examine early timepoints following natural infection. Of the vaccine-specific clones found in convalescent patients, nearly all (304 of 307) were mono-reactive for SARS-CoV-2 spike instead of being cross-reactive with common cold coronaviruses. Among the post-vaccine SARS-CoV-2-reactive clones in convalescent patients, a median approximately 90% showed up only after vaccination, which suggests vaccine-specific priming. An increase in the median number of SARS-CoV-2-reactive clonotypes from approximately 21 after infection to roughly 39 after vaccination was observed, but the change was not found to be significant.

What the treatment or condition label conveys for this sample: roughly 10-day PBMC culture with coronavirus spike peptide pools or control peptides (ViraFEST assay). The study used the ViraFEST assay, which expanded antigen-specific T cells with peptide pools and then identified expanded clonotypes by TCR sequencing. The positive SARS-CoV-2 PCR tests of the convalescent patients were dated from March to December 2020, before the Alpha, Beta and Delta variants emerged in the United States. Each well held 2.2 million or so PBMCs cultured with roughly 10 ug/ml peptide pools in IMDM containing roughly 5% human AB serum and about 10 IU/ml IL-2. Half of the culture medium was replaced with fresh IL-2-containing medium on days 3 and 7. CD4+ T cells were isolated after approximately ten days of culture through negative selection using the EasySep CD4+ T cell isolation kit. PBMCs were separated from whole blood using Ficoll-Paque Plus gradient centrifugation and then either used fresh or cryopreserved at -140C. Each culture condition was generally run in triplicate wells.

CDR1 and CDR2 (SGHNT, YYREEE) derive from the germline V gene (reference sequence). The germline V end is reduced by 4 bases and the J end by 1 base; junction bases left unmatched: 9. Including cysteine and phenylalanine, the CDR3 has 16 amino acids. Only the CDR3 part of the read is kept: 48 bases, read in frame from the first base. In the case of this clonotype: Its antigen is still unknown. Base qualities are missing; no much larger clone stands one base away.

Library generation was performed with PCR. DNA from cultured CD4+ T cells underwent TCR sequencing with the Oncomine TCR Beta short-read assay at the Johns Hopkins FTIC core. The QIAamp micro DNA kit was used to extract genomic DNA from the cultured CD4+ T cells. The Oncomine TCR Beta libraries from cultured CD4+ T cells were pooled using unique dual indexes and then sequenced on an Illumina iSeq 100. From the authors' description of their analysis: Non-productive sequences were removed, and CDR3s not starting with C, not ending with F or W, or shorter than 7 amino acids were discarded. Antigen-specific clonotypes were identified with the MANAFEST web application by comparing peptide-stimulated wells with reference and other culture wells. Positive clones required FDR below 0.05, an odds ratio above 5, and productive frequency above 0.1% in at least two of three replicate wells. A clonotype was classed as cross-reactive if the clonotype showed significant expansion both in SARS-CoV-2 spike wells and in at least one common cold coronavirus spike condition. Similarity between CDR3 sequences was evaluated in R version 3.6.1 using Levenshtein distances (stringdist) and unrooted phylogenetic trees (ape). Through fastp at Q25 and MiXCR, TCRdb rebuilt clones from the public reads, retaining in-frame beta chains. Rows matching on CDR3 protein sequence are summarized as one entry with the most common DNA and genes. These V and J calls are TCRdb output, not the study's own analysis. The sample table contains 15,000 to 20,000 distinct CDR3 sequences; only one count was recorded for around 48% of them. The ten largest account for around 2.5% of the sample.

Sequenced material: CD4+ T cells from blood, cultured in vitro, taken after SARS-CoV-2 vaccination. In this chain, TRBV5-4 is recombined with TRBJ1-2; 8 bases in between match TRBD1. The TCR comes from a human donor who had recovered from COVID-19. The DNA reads TGTGCCAGCAGCGAGTTCCGGGACAGGAGTAACTATGGCTACACCTTC. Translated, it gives CASSEFRDRSNYGYTF.